This T cell receptor beta chain was sequenced for a study of T cells after yellow fever vaccination. Whole-study results and caveats: A secondary response was less intense yet reached its peak sooner, at day 5 versus 15. The bulk population could contribute abundant contaminating clonotypes to FACS-sorted repertoires. Once the booster was given, most primary-vaccination clones reappeared, at about 96% for CD4 and 88% for CD8.

Germline values: CDR1 SGHTA, CDR2 FQGNSA. Trimming shortened V by 6 bases and J by 5 bases, and 11 bases separated the two germline ends. The length of the CDR3 is 12 residues. Each CDR3 protein gets one entry after TCRdb re-called the 5' RACE reads with MiXCR. Of about 550,000 distinct CDR3 sequences in the sample, 19% were seen once. This clonotype was recorded a few times. As yet, its antigen is unknown. This TCR was sampled from a man aged 25-45 years who received the YFV17D yellow fever vaccine. The gene calls are TRBV7-2 and TRBJ2-7; weak D call: TRBD2 (5 bases). The sequences come from PBMCs, collected 15 days after the yellow fever booster vaccination. CDR3 DNA: TGTGCCAGCAGAATCGCCGGGAACGAGCAGTACTTC. Translating gives CASRIAGNEQYF.